This T cell receptor (beta chain) is drawn from a study of control samples from healthy donors and cancer patients. Generated by immunoSEQ multiplex PCR, the TCRdb table keeps only in-frame clones and is missing some. The table has about 94,000 clones, roughly nine tenths seen once. V was trimmed by 9 bases and J by 1 base, leaving 22 bases between them. Per the germline V gene, CDR1 is LNHDA and CDR2 is SQIVND (reference sequence). This CDR3 comprises 17 residues. The chain carries TRBV19 and TRBJ1-5, with TRBD1 as a possible D gene (5 bases). The sequencing input was blood. The origin of this receptor is a woman under 30 in good health. CDR3 nucleotide sequence: TGTGCCAGCCGACAGAGCCAAAAAAGACGGAGCAATCAGCCCCAGCATTTT. This gives the protein CASRQSQKRRSNQPQHF.